This T cell receptor beta chain was captured in a study of shared clonotypes between healthy human individuals. Study-level background: The study used three CD4 naive, three CD4 memory, two CD8 naive and one CD8 memory plate per donor. General study points: Naive subsets usually exceeded memory subsets in estimated richness.

To note about this clone: Its antigen is still unknown.

Deep level was the assay's run setting. Sequencing was performed with immunoSEQ multiplex PCR; in TCRdb, only in-frame clones are kept and a portion is missing. This sample carries about a million clones, over 60% of them seen once, and the ten largest clones take approximately 1.5%. V trimming: 6 bases; J trimming: 2 bases; junction bases outside the gene matches: 5. The CDR3 is made up of 14 amino acids. Germline CDR1 reads MDHEN; CDR2 reads SYDVKM. All donors were healthy HIV-negative adults lacking recent acute infections or vaccinations. The V and J genes are TRBV28 and TRBJ1-2; 8 positions agree with TRBD1. Sequences were obtained from memory CD4+ T cells sorted from blood. Regarding subset: CD45RA-negative fraction. This sequence originates from a man aged 18-30 years in good health. The CDR3 nucleotides read TGTGCCAGCAGAGGGACAGGCCCAAACTATGGCTACACCTTC. It yields the protein CASRGTGPNYGYTF.